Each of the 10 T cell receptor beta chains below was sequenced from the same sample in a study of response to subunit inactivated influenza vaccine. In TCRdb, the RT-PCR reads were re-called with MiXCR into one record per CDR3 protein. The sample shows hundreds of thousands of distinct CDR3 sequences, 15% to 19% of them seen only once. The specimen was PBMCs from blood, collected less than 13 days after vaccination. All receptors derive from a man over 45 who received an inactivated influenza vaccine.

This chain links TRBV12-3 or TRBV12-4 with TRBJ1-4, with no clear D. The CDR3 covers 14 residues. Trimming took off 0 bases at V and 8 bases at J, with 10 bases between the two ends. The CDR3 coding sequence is TGTGCCAGCAGTTTAGCAGTCCCAGGAGAAAAACTGTTTTTT. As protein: CASSLAVPGEKLFF.

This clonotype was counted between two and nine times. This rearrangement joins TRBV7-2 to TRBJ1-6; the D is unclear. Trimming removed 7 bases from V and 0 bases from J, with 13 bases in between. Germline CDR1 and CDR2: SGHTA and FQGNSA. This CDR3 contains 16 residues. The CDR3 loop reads CASTLGSLSYNSPLHF. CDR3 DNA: TGTGCCAGCACCCTGGGGTCCCTCTCCTATAATTCACCCCTCCACTTT.

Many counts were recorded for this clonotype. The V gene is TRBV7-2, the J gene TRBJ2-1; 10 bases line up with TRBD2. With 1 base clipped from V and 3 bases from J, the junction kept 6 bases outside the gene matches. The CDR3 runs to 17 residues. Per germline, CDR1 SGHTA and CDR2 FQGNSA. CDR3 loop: CASSLVASGGIYNEQFF. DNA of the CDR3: TGTGCCAGCAGCTTAGTGGCTAGCGGGGGAATCTACAATGAGCAGTTCTTC.

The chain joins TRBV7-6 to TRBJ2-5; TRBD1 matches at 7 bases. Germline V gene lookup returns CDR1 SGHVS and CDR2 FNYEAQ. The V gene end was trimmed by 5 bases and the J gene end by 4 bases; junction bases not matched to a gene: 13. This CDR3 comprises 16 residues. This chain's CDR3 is CASSPLVAGGSETQYF. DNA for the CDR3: TGTGCCAGCAGCCCCCTGGTGGCAGGGGGTTCAGAGACCCAGTACTTC.

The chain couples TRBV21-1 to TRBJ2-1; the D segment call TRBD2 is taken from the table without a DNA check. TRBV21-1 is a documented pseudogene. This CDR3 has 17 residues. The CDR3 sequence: CASSNQGLAADYNEQFF. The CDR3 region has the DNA TGTGCCAGCAGCAATCAAGGACTAGCGGCCGATTACAATGAGCAGTTCTTC.

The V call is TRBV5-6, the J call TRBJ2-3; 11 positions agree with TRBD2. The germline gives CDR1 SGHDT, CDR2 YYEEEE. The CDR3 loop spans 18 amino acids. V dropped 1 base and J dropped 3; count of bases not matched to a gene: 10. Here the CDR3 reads CASSLTTSGGGRTDTQYF. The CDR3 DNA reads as TGTGCCAGCAGCTTGACCACTAGCGGGGGAGGGCGTACAGATACGCAGTATTTT.

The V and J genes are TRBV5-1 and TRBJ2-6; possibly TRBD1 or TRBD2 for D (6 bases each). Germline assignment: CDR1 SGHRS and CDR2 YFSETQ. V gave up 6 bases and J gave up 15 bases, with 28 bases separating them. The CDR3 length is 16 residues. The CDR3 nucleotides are TGCGCCAGCAAACGGTCCCCAACAGGGAGGCCTTATGCCCTGACTTTC. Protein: CASKRSPTGRPYALTF.

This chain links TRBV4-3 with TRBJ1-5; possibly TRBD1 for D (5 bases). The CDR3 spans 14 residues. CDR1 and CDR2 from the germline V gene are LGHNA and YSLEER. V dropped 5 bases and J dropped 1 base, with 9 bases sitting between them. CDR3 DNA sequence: TGCGCCAGCAGCTTCAGGGTAAGCAATCAGCCCCAGCATTTT. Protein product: CASSFRVSNQPQHF.

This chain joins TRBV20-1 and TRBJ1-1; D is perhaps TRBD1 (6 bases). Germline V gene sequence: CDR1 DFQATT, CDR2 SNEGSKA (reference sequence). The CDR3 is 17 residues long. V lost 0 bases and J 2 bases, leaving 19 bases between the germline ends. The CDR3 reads CSARDVETGLPNTEAFF. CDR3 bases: TGCAGTGCTAGAGATGTCGAGACAGGCCTCCCTAACACTGAAGCTTTCTTT.

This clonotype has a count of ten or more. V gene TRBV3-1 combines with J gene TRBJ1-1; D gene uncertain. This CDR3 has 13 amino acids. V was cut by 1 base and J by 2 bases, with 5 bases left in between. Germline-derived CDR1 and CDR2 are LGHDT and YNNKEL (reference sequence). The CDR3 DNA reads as TGTGCCAGCAGCCAAGGTAAAAACACTGAAGCTTTCTTT. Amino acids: CASSQGKNTEAFF.